These T cell receptor beta chains were read from a single sample in a study of PD-1 blockade in classical Hodgkin lymphoma. TCRdb's table, derived via immunoSEQ multiplex PCR, lists solely in-frame clones and lacks some. The table lists over 60,000 clones, 70% to 75% of them singletons, with approximately 8.4% in the top ten. The sample consisted of peripheral blood mononuclear cells (PBMCs), taken before the second cycle of nivolumab. These receptors all come from a human donor with classical Hodgkin lymphoma. The CDR3 runs from the conserved cysteine through the conserved F or W. The D gene is left open where the match is weak. Clone size is shown for a subset of rows, as once, few, many or a class of expanded clone.

V	J	length	D	size	DNA	CDR3
TRBV5-5	TRBJ2-7	13	-	-	TGTGCCAGCAGCTTCGAAGGGGATTCCGAGCAGTACTTC	CASSFEGDSEQYF
TRBV9	TRBJ2-5	14	-	-	TGTGCCAGCAGCTTCGGCCCCGAGAGGGAGACCCAGTACTTC	CASSFGPERETQYF
TRBV19	TRBJ2-3	12	-	-	TGTGCCAGTAGTATAGTCCCGGGTACGCAGTATTTT	CASSIVPGTQYF
TRBV21-1	TRBJ2-2	16	-	-	TGTGCCAGCACCCCTGGGACCGGGGAAGGAACCGGGGAGCTGTTTTTT	CASTPGTGEGTGELFF
TRBV7-6	TRBJ2-2	13	-	-	TGTGCCAGCAGTTATAGTGACACCGGGGAGCTGTTTTTT	CASSYSDTGELFF
TRBV27	TRBJ1-1	13	TRBD1	-	TGTGCCAGCAGTTTAATGGACAGGGGAGAGGCTTTCTTT	CASSLMDRGEAFF
TRBV2	TRBJ1-2	13	TRBD1	-	TGTGCCAGCGAGGACAGGGTATATCCTGGCTACACCTTC	CASEDRVYPGYTF
TRBV25-1	TRBJ1-4	16	TRBD1	-	TGTGCCAGCATTCCCCCCTGGGACAGGGAGGATGAAAAACTGTTTTTT	CASIPPWDREDEKLFF
TRBV5-6	TRBJ2-2	15	-	-	TGTGCCAGCAGCTTAGCGGTCCCGAACACCGGGGAGCTGTTTTTT	CASSLAVPNTGELFF
TRBV7-9	TRBJ2-3	12	-	-	TGTGCCAGCAACCCGTCCGGAGATACGCAGTATTTT	CASNPSGDTQYF
TRBV5-1	TRBJ2-7	15	-	-	TGCGCCAGCAGCTTGGCCACCCGGGGCCCCTACGAGCAGTACTTC	CASSLATRGPYEQYF
TRBV7-6	TRBJ2-5	15	-	-	TGTGCCAGCAGCTTTGGACAAATTTACCAAGAGACCCAGTACTTC	CASSFGQIYQETQYF
TRBV7-9	TRBJ2-2	15	-	-	TGTGCCAGCAGCTTAGCGGGGGGCCACACCGGGGAGCTGTTTTTT	CASSLAGGHTGELFF
TRBV6-6	TRBJ1-1	11	-	-	TGTGCCAGCACCTCCGACACTGAAGCTTTCTTT	CASTSDTEAFF
TRBV6-4	TRBJ2-2	13	-	-	TGTGCCAGCAGCGAACAGGGAACCGGGGAGCTGTTTTTT	CASSEQGTGELFF
TRBV11-3	TRBJ2-5	13	-	-	TGTGCCAGCAGCTTAGGTCAAAGTGAGACCCAGTACTTC	CASSLGQSETQYF
TRBV6-1	TRBJ2-1	15	-	-	TGTGCCAGCAGCCCTAGGGGGTTGACCTACAATGAGCAGTTCTTC	CASSPRGLTYNEQFF
TRBV7-1	TRBJ1-2	15	-	-	TGTGCCAGCAGCTTAGCCCAATTTCCCCTCTATGGCTACACCTTC	CASSLAQFPLYGYTF
TRBV28	TRBJ2-1	15	-	few	TGTGCCAGCAGTTTAAGGACAGCCAGCTACAATGAGCAGTTCTTC	CASSLRTASYNEQFF
TRBV19	TRBJ1-2	12	-	-	TGTGCCAGTACAGGAAGGACGGATGGCTACACCTTC	CASTGRTDGYTF
TRBV5-6	TRBJ1-1	14	-	-	TGTGCCAGCAGCTTGACAGGGTCGGTCACTGAAGCTTTCTTT	CASSLTGSVTEAFF
TRBV5-5	TRBJ1-1	14	-	-	TGTGCCAGCAGCTTGGTGGCGGTGAACACTGAAGCTTTCTTT	CASSLVAVNTEAFF
TRBV28	TRBJ2-3	17	TRBD2	-	TGTGCCAGCACCCCCCCAGCGAGCGGGGGGGCGGCAGATACGCAGTATTTT	CASTPPASGGAADTQYF
TRBV5-1	TRBJ2-7	13	-	-	TGCGCCAGCAGCATACCGGATGGGGACGAGCAGTACTTC	CASSIPDGDEQYF
TRBV19	TRBJ2-5	12	-	-	TGTGCCAGTGGGAATCCCGGGGAGACCCAGTACTTC	CASGNPGETQYF
TRBV6-1	TRBJ2-7	14	TRBD1	-	TGTGCCAGCAGTCTCGGGACAGGGGGTCACGAGCAGTACTTC	CASSLGTGGHEQYF
TRBV15	TRBJ1-4	16	-	-	TGTGCCACCAGCAGAGGTTGGGGGGGGCGCGATGAAAAACTGTTTTTT	CATSRGWGGRDEKLFF
TRBV6-6	TRBJ1-2	14	-	-	TGTGCCAGCAGCCCCCGGGGAGCCACCTATGGCTACACCTTC	CASSPRGATYGYTF
TRBV7-9	TRBJ1-4	16	-	-	TGTGCCAGCAGCGCCGGAACGCTGTCAACTAATGAAAAACTGTTTTTT	CASSAGTLSTNEKLFF
TRBV5-1	TRBJ2-2	15	TRBD1	-	TGCGCCAGCAGTAAAACAGGGGATACCACCGGGGAGCTGTTTTTT	CASSKTGDTTGELFF
TRBV5-4	TRBJ1-1	12	-	-	TGTGCCAGCAGCCAAGATTCACGTGGAGCTTTCTTT	CASSQDSRGAFF
TRBV5-1	TRBJ1-1	16	-	-	TGCGCCAGCAGCTTGGCCTTCAGGGCATCAGGAACTGAAGCTTTCTTT	CASSLAFRASGTEAFF
TRBV30	TRBJ2-5	12	-	-	TGTGCTTGGGGCCAGGGCGAAGAGACCCAGTACTTC	CAWGQGEETQYF
TRBV7-2	TRBJ1-2	13	-	-	TGTGCCAGCAACGCCCCGACTCACTATGGCTACACCTTC	CASNAPTHYGYTF
TRBV5-4	TRBJ1-5	15	-	-	TGTGCCAGCAGCCTCAGACAGGATAGCAATCAGCCCCAGCATTTT	CASSLRQDSNQPQHF
TRBV7-3	TRBJ2-3	14	-	-	TGTGCCAGCAGCTTGTGGGACTCCCCAGATACGCAGTATTTT	CASSLWDSPDTQYF
TRBV7-9	TRBJ1-1	18	TRBD1	-	TGTGCCAGCAGCTTAGCGGGGTCGAGGGGGCGATGGAACACTGAAGCTTTCTTT	CASSLAGSRGRWNTEAFF
TRBV5-6	TRBJ2-1	17	TRBD2	-	TGTGCCAGCAGCCAGTCACCGGGACTAGCTTCCTACAATGAGCAGTTCTTC	CASSQSPGLASYNEQFF
TRBV2	TRBJ2-5	13	TRBD2	-	TGTGCCAGCAGCAACGGACTAGTAGAGACCCAGTACTTC	CASSNGLVETQYF
TRBV29-1	TRBJ1-1	13	TRBD1	few	TGCAGCGTTACTCGACAGGGAGACACTGAAGCTTTCTTT	CSVTRQGDTEAFF
TRBV21-1	TRBJ2-7	16	-	-	TGTGCCAGCAACGAGGGACTAGCGGGAGTATCCTACGAGCAGTACTTC	CASNEGLAGVSYEQYF
TRBV5-4	TRBJ1-2	18	TRBD1	medium-sized	TGTGCCAGCAGCCTAGGCTGGACAGGGGGCGCGAGTGGATATGGCTACACCTTC	CASSLGWTGGASGYGYTF
TRBV11-3	TRBJ1-2	15	-	-	TGTGCCAGCAGCTCCCCACAGCCCGGCCTCCGGGGCTACACCTTC	CASSSPQPGLRGYTF
TRBV5-1	TRBJ1-6	13	-	-	TGCGCCAGCAGCGGCCAGGGAACCTCACCCCTCCACTTT	CASSGQGTSPLHF
TRBV7-9	TRBJ1-2	12	-	-	TGTGCCAGCAGCTTCGACAGCTATGGCTACACCTTC	CASSFDSYGYTF
TRBV5-1	TRBJ2-1	14	-	-	TGCGCCAGCAGCCGGGGAGGGGGGAACAATGAGCAGTTCTTC	CASSRGGGNNEQFF
TRBV5-1	TRBJ2-5	13	-	-	TGCGCCAGCAGCTTGGGACTAGACGGGACCCAGTACTTC	CASSLGLDGTQYF
TRBV1	TRBJ1-1	15	-	-	TGCACCAGCAGCCAAGGGGGAGGGGAGCCCACTGAAGCTTTCTTT	CTSSQGGGEPTEAFF
TRBV28	TRBJ1-5	12	-	-	TGTGCCAGCGACCCTAGCAATCAGCCCCAGCATTTT	CASDPSNQPQHF
TRBV27	TRBJ1-1	14	-	-	TGTGCCAGCAGTTCCGCAGAGATTCACACTGAAGCTTTCTTT	CASSSAEIHTEAFF
TRBV5-1	TRBJ2-7	14	-	-	TGCGCCAGCAGCTTGGGGGGAGCCTCCTACGAGCAGTACTTC	CASSLGGASYEQYF
TRBV10-1	TRBJ2-3	14	TRBD2	-	TGCGCCACCCCAGGACTAGGGAGCTCAGATACGCAGTATTTT	CATPGLGSSDTQYF
TRBV18	TRBJ2-5	14	-	few	TGTGCCAGCTCCCCACCTAACCTAGGGGAGACCCAGTACTTC	CASSPPNLGETQYF